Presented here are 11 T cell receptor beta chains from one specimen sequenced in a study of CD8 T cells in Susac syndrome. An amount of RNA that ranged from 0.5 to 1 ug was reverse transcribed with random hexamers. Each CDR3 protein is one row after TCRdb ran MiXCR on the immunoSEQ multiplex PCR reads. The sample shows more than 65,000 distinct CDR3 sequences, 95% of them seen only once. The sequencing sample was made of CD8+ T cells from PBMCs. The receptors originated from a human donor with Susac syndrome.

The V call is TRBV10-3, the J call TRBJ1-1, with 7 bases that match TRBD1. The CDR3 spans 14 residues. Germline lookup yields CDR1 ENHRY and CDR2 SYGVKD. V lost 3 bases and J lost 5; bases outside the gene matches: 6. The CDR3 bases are TGTGCCATCAGTGACCCAGGGGGGAGTACTGAAGCTTTCTTT. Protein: CAISDPGGSTEAFF.

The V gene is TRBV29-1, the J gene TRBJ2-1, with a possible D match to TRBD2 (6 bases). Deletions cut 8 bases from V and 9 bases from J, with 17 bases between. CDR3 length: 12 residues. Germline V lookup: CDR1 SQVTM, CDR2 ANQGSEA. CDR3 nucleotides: TGCAGCCCAGACGGGCCCGGGGGTGAGCAGTTCTTC. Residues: CSPDGPGGEQFF.

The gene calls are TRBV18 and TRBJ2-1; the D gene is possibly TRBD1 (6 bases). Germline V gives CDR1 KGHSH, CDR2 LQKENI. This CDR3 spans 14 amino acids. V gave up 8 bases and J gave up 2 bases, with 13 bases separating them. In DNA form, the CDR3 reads TGTGCCAGCCCCCGGGACACCACCTACAATGAGCAGTTCTTC. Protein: CASPRDTTYNEQFF.

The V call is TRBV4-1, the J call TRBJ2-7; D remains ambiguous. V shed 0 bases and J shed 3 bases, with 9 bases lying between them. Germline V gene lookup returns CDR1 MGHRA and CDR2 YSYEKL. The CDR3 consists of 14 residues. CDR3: CASSQELRFYEQYF. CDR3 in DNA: TGCGCCAGCAGCCAAGAGCTTAGATTCTACGAGCAGTACTTC.

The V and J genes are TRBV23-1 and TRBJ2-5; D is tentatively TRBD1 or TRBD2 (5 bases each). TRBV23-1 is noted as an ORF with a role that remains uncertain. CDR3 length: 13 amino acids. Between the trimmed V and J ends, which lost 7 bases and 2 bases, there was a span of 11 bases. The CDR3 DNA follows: TGCGCCAGCAAGGGGAGAGGGCAAGAGACCCAGTACTTC. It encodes CASKGRGQETQYF.

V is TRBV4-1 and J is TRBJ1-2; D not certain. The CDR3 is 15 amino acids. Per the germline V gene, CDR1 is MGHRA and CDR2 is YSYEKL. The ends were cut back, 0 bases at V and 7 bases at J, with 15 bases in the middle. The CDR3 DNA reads TGCGCCAGCAGCCAAGATTCAAGGACCCTCGGTGGCTACACCTTC. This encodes CASSQDSRTLGGYTF.

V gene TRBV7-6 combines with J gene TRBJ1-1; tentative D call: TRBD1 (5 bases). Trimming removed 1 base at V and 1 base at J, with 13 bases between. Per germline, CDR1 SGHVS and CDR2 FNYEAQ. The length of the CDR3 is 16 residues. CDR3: CASSLVIGGENTEAFF. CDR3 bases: TGTGCCAGCAGCTTAGTAATCGGGGGGGAGAACACTGAAGCTTTCTTT.

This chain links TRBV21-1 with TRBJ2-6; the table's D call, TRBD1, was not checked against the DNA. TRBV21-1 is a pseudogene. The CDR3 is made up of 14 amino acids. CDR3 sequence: CASSNGPGANVLTF. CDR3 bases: TGTGCCAGCAGCAATGGTCCCGGGGCCAACGTCCTGACTTTC.

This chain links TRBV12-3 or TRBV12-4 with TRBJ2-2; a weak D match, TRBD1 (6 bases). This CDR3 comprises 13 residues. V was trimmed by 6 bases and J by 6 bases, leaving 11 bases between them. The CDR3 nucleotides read TGTGCCAGCAGCTACCGACAGGCCGGGGAGCTGTTTTTT. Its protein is CASSYRQAGELFF.

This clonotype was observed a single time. The CDR3 nucleotides read TGTGCCAGCTCGCGGGGTGGAGATACGCAGTATTTT. It codes for CASSRGGDTQYF. The chain links TRBV6-6 to TRBJ2-3; D may be TRBD2 (6 bases). Germline V gene sequence: CDR1 MNHNY, CDR2 SVGAGI (reference sequence). V lost 8 bases and J lost 5, with 11 bases in between. CDR3 length: 12 amino acids.

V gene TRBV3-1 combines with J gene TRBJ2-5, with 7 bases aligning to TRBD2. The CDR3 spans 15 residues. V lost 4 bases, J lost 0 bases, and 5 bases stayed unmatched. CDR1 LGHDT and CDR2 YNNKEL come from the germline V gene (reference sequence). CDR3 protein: CASSPRDYNQETQYF. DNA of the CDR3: TGTGCCAGCAGCCCACGGGACTATAACCAAGAGACCCAGTACTTC.